What follows are 5 T cell receptor beta chains derived from one specimen sequenced in a study of type 1 regulatory T cells. TCRdb re-called the reads with MiXCR, one entry per CDR3 protein. The sample yields 90,000 to 100,000 distinct CDR3 sequences, less than 40% seen once. What was sequenced was CD4+ T cells, either the whole sample or a sorted fraction (not recorded which). These receptors all stem from a human donor in good health.

V is TRBV29-1 and J is TRBJ2-6; TRBD1 matches 8 bases. Germline CDR1 reads SQVTM; CDR2 reads ANQGSEA. The CDR3 consists of 17 residues. V trimming: 4 bases; J trimming: 0 bases; junction bases outside the gene matches: 8. The CDR3 nucleotides are TGCAGCGTTGGCAGGGGGCTGAATAGCTCTGGGGCCAACGTCCTGACTTTC. Its protein product is CSVGRGLNSSGANVLTF. Complete variable domain (other parts from reference TRBV29-1 and TRBJ2-6): SAVISQKPSRDICQRGTSLTIQCQVDSQVTMMFWYRQQPGQSLTLIATANQGSEATYESGFVIDKFPISRPNLTFSTLTVSNMSPEDSSIYLCSVGRGLNSSGANVLTFGAGSRLTVL.

This clonotype was observed a handful of times. The J gene is TRBJ2-7, the V gene TRBV19; D possibly corresponds to TRBD1 (6 bases). This CDR3 has 16 amino acids. V shed 5 bases and J shed 0 bases, with 17 bases lying between them. Germline CDR1 LNHDA, CDR2 SQIVND (reference sequence). The CDR3: CASSLQDRRSSYEQYF. The CDR3 region has the DNA TGTGCCAGTAGTCTGCAGGACAGAAGAAGCTCCTACGAGCAGTACTTC.

The CDR3 here is CASSQGILAGGLDEQFF. CDR3 DNA: TGTGCCAGCAGCCAAGGGATTCTAGCGGGAGGTTTGGATGAGCAGTTCTTC. V is TRBV3-1 and J is TRBJ2-1; TRBD2 matches 11 bases. Looked up from germline, CDR1 is LGHDT and CDR2 is YNNKEL (reference sequence). V lost 1 base and J lost 8; bases outside the gene matches: 10. CDR3 length equals 17 residues.

The chain has TRBV19 and TRBJ2-5, with D perhaps TRBD1 or TRBD2 (7 bases each). Per germline, CDR1 LNHDA and CDR2 SQIVND (reference sequence). Trimming left V 9 bases short and J 7 bases short, with 30 bases between. The CDR3 extends over 17 amino acids. The chain's CDR3 is CASATGLAGGDYRTQYF. As DNA, the CDR3 is TGTGCCAGCGCTACAGGTTTGGCAGGGGGGGACTACCGGACCCAGTACTTC.

This clonotype was counted between two and nine times. The V call is TRBV20-1, the J call TRBJ1-3; D call uncertain. With 1 base removed from V and 16 bases from J, the gap between germline ends came to 14 bases. The CDR3 length is 11 residues. CDR1 and CDR2 (germline): DFQATT, SNEGSKA (reference sequence). Written as DNA, the CDR3 is TGCAGTGCTAGAGGTCTTGGTTCCCCGTATTTT. Translating it yields CSARGLGSPYF.